The 20 T cell receptor beta chains below all came from one sample that was sequenced in a study of T cell responses to AZD1222 COVID-19 vaccine. Libraries were prepared by immunoSEQ multiplex PCR; TCRdb keeps only in-frame clonotypes and omits some of them. This table holds under 150,000 clones, 65% to 90% found once. The sample was peripheral blood, taken 28 days after the second dose of the MenACWY control vaccine. The receptors were sampled from an adult who received the MenACWY meningococcal vaccine as a control.

The J gene is TRBJ2-1, the V gene TRBV19; D is tentatively TRBD1 or TRBD2 (5 bases each). The germline gives CDR1 LNHDA, CDR2 SQIVND (reference sequence). V lost 6 bases and J lost 6, with 18 bases in between. CDR3 length: 15 amino acids. The CDR3 loop is CASRPPSGTGNEQFF. The CDR3 DNA reads TGTGCCAGTAGACCTCCCTCCGGGACCGGCAATGAGCAGTTCTTC.

The J gene is TRBJ1-2, the V gene TRBV20-1; D not certain. Germline assignment: CDR1 DFQATT and CDR2 SNEGSKA (reference sequence). V lost 3 bases and J lost 6, with 11 bases in between. This CDR3 has 12 residues. CDR3 in amino acids: CSASSFNHGYTF. The CDR3 DNA sequence: TGCAGTGCTAGTAGTTTCAACCATGGCTACACCTTC.

The V call is TRBV18, the J call TRBJ1-4; D unclear. Germline assignment: CDR1 KGHSH and CDR2 LQKENI. V lost 5 bases and J lost 8, with 9 bases in between. The CDR3 runs to 12 residues. CDR3 sequence (DNA): TGTGCCAGCTCAGGCGGGTACGAAAAACTGTTTTTT. This gives the protein CASSGGYEKLFF. Drawing the rest from reference TRBV18 and TRBJ1-4, the complete variable domain is NAGVMQNPRHLVRRRGQEARLRCSPMKGHSHVYWYRQLPEEGLKFMVYLQKENIIDESGMPKERFSAEFPKEGPSILRIQQVVRGDSAAYFCASSGGYEKLFFGSGTQLSVL.

The chain carries TRBV19 and TRBJ1-5; tentatively, D is TRBD1 (6 bases). The germline V gene encodes CDR1 LNHDA and CDR2 SQIVND (reference sequence). The ends were cut back, 3 bases at V and 2 bases at J, with 32 bases in the middle. The CDR3 is 22 amino acids. DNA of the CDR3: TGTGCCAGTAGTATTCTGGACAGTCGTGGGGGGGGCGGTTATTATGGCAATCAGCCCCAGCATTTT. Translated, it gives CASSILDSRGGGGYYGNQPQHF.

The chain is built from TRBV5-6 and TRBJ1-4; D may be TRBD1 (5 bases). The ends were cut back, 0 bases at V and 0 bases at J, with 9 bases in the middle. The CDR3 loop spans 16 amino acids. The germline V gene encodes CDR1 SGHDT and CDR2 YYEEEE. The CDR3 reads CASSLVGLATNEKLFF. The CDR3, as DNA: TGTGCCAGCAGCTTGGTGGGGCTCGCAACTAATGAAAAACTGTTTTTT.

This sequence joins TRBV19 and TRBJ2-1; 9 bases map to TRBD1. Per the germline V gene, CDR1 is LNHDA and CDR2 is SQIVND (reference sequence). There are 14 residues in the CDR3. The V gene end was trimmed by 4 bases and the J gene end by 10 bases; junction bases not matched to a gene: 8. CDR3 DNA: TGTGCCAGTAGTACGAGGACAGGGGTCGAGGAGCAGTTCTTC. Its protein is CASSTRTGVEEQFF. The full variable domain, rest sourced from reference TRBV19 and TRBJ2-1, is DGGITQSPKYLFRKEGQNVTLSCEQNLNHDAMYWYRQDPGQGLRLIYYSQIVNDFQKGDIAEGYSVSREKKESFPLTVTSAQKNPTAFYLCASSTRTGVEEQFFGPGTRLTVL.

The chain recombines TRBV9 with TRBJ2-2, with 13 bases identical to TRBD2. The trim removed 3 bases at V and 4 bases at J, leaving 3 bases unmatched. The CDR3 consists of 16 residues. The germline gives CDR1 SGDLS, CDR2 YYNGEE. The CDR3 nucleotides are TGTGCCAGCAGCGCCGGGACTAGCGGGGCCACCGGGGAGCTGTTTTTT. Translated: CASSAGTSGATGELFF.

The gene calls are TRBV28 and TRBJ1-6; 8 bases fit TRBD1. V was clipped by 5 bases and J by 7 bases; unmatched bases: 7. The CDR3 covers 15 residues. Germline assignment: CDR1 MDHEN and CDR2 SYDVKM. This CDR3 reads CASSPQQGVNSPLHF. CDR3 DNA sequence: TGTGCCAGCAGTCCTCAACAGGGGGTCAATTCACCCCTCCACTTT.

This chain joins TRBV18 and TRBJ2-3; D remains unclear. CDR3 size: 14 residues. CDR1 is KGHSH and CDR2 is LQKENI in the germline V gene. Trimming removed 0 bases at V and 0 bases at J, with 4 bases between. This CDR3 reads CASSPPFSTDTQYF. The CDR3 nucleotides read TGTGCCAGCTCACCACCCTTCAGCACAGATACGCAGTATTTT.

The chain joins TRBV19 to TRBJ1-5; D gene unclear. The germline V gene has CDR1 LNHDA and CDR2 SQIVND (reference sequence). The CDR3 loop spans 13 amino acids. Trimming cost V 3 bases and J 3 bases, with 6 bases left between them. The CDR3 sequence is CASSMAANQPQHF. The CDR3 DNA reads as TGTGCCAGTAGTATGGCAGCCAATCAGCCCCAGCATTTT.

The J gene is TRBJ1-1, the V gene TRBV19, with 7 positions matching TRBD1. V gave up 5 bases and J gave up 5 bases; unmatched junction bases: 5. CDR1 and CDR2 (germline): LNHDA, SQIVND (reference sequence). This CDR3 contains 13 residues. CDR3 DNA: TGTGCCAGTAGTTTTGGGACAGCTACTGAAGCTTTCTTT. Its translation is CASSFGTATEAFF.

J is TRBJ1-1 and V is TRBV5-8, with TRBD1 as a possible D gene (5 bases). The V gene's germline CDR1 is SGHTS and CDR2 YDEGEE. The CDR3 loop spans 15 amino acids. Trimming shortened V by 2 bases and J by 1 base, and 12 bases separated the two germline ends. CDR3 bases: TGTGCCAGCAGCTTTCGTGGGACGGGGAACACTGAAGCTTTCTTT. It yields the protein CASSFRGTGNTEAFF.

The V and J genes are TRBV19 and TRBJ1-2; D call uncertain. With 0 bases removed from V and 8 bases from J, the gap between germline ends came to 10 bases. The CDR3 runs to 13 residues. Germline CDR1 is LNHDA and CDR2 is SQIVND (reference sequence). CDR3 nucleotides: TGTGCCAGTAGTATAGATCAAAAAACCGGCTACACCTTC. Translated, it gives CASSIDQKTGYTF.

V usage is TRBV14 and J usage is TRBJ2-1; TRBD2 matches 9 bases. The CDR3 is made up of 18 amino acids. Germline loops: CDR1 SGHDN, CDR2 FVKESK. Trimming at V came to 0 bases and at J to 4 bases, leaving 10 bases not matched to a gene. This chain's CDR3 is CASSQDIGGRASYNEQFF. The CDR3 DNA reads TGTGCCAGCAGCCAAGATATTGGCGGGAGGGCTTCGTACAATGAGCAGTTCTTC.

Ten or more counts support this clone. This chain joins TRBV5-4 and TRBJ1-2; D gene unclear. The CDR3 runs 14 residues. Trimming took 3 bases from V and 4 from J, leaving 13 bases between them. Germline CDR1 SGHNT, CDR2 YYREEE (reference sequence). The CDR3 region is CASSSSGSPYGYTF. The CDR3 DNA reads TGTGCCAGCAGCTCCTCGGGGAGCCCCTATGGCTACACCTTC.

V gene TRBV27 combines with J gene TRBJ2-3, with TRBD2 as a possible D gene (6 bases). The CDR3 has 18 amino acids. Germline CDR1 reads MNHEY; CDR2 reads SMNVEV (reference sequence). V was clipped by 3 bases and J by 6 bases, with 25 bases between them. DNA for the CDR3: TGTGCCAGCAGTTTTGGCATGGCGGGAACGATTGGGGTGGATACGCAGTATTTT. Amino acids: CASSFGMAGTIGVDTQYF.

The rearrangement links TRBV7-3 to TRBJ2-7; possibly TRBD1 for D (5 bases). Trimming stripped 2 bases from V and 2 bases from J, with 10 bases between. The germline gives CDR1 SGHTA, CDR2 FQGTGA. The CDR3 loop spans 14 amino acids. The CDR3 sequence is CASSLDPGPYEQYF. CDR3 DNA: TGTGCCAGCAGCTTAGATCCAGGGCCCTACGAGCAGTACTTC.

The chain employs TRBV5-4 and TRBJ1-2; D gene unclear. The CDR3 sequence is 15 residues long. Germline-derived CDR1 and CDR2 are SGHNT and YYREEE (reference sequence). Trimming shortened V by 0 bases and J by 2 bases, and 11 bases separated the two germline ends. Written as DNA, the CDR3 is TGTGCCAGCAGCTTGGCGGGAGGAGGAAACTATGGCTACACCTTC. As protein: CASSLAGGGNYGYTF.

CDR3 nucleotide sequence: TGTGCCAGCAGCTCTCCGAATGGGGTCTCTGGAAACACCATATATTTT. Translating gives CASSSPNGVSGNTIYF. The gene calls are TRBV6-6 and TRBJ1-3, with D hard to call. V dropped 6 bases and J dropped 0 bases, with 15 bases sitting between them. CDR1 is MNHNY, CDR2 SVGAGI, per germline (reference sequence). The CDR3 length is 16 residues.

The chain joins TRBV5-4 to TRBJ1-2; D is ambiguous. Per the germline V gene, CDR1 is SGHNT and CDR2 is YYREEE (reference sequence). This CDR3 is 14 amino acids long. Trimming shortened V by 4 bases and J by 0 bases, and 10 bases separated the two germline ends. As DNA, the CDR3 is TGTGCCAGCAGCGAGAGCGGCACTAACTATGGCTACACCTTC. This encodes CASSESGTNYGYTF. Using reference TRBV5-4 and TRBJ1-2 for the parts outside the CDR3, the full variable domain is ETGVTQSPTHLIKTRGQQVTLRCSSQSGHNTVSWYQQALGQGPQFIFQYYREEENGRGNFPPRFSGLQFPNYSSELNVNALELDDSALYLCASSESGTNYGYTFGSGTRLTVV.